Listed below are T cell receptor beta chains from one sample, sequenced in a study of T-cell reconstitution after alpha-beta-depleted transplantation in children. TCRdb reprocessed the PCR reads via MiXCR and lists one record per CDR3 protein. This sample yields about 610,000 distinct CDR3 sequences, of which over 9.5% are seen a single time; roughly 4% belongs to the top ten. The material sequenced was PBMCs from the stem cell graft donor, taken from the stem cell graft. The receptors originated from a human donor who donated a stem cell graft to a child with acute myeloid leukemia. Both conserved end residues are trimmed from each CDR3. The D gene is left open where the match is weak.

d_gene	v_gene	j_gene	CDR3aa
NA	TRBV3-1	TRBJ2-7	ASSLGDDAYEQY
NA	TRBV24-1	TRBJ2-7	ATSDPGQTEQY
NA	TRBV10-3	TRBJ1-1	AISDIGRTTEAF
TRBD2	TRBV7-3	TRBJ2-1	ASSLVAGTTYYNEQF
TRBD1	TRBV6-1	TRBJ1-5	ASSLTGGRNQPQH
NA	TRBV7-3	TRBJ2-1	ASSPSGESNEQF
TRBD2	TRBV29-1	TRBJ2-1	SVGRGGNEQF
NA	TRBV7-9	TRBJ2-2	ASRPRRRANTGELF
NA	TRBV12-3/TRBV12-4	TRBJ1-1	ASSLAGREAEAF
TRBD2	TRBV5-1	TRBJ2-5	ASSRRGEDRETQY
NA	TRBV10-3	TRBJ2-1	ATRSTGDSYNEQF
TRBD1	TRBV30	TRBJ1-1	AWRTGGWGTEAF
TRBD2	TRBV7-2	TRBJ2-7	ASSVAGTPREQY
NA	TRBV12-3/TRBV12-4	TRBJ1-5	ASSGGRGYQPQH
TRBD1	TRBV28	TRBJ1-4	ASSQTGGGNEKLF
TRBD1	TRBV29-1	TRBJ2-7	SVGRRQGYEQY
TRBD1	TRBV24-1	TRBJ2-7	ATSEGGKSSYEQY
NA	TRBV20-1	TRBJ2-5	SARKGPVETQY
NA	TRBV28	TRBJ2-5	ASSQSGGQETQY
NA	TRBV5-1	TRBJ2-2	ASSPGLKEAGELF
NA	TRBV29-1	TRBJ2-3	SEGGTSTDTQY
TRBD1	TRBV29-1	TRBJ2-2	SVYGTANTGELF
NA	TRBV30	TRBJ2-3	AWSSRTPLMGETDTQY
NA	TRBV9	TRBJ1-2	ASSVGAEGRGYT
TRBD2	TRBV20-1	TRBJ2-1	CVHMGLAGEAYNEQF
TRBD2	TRBV20-1	TRBJ2-7	SAQTSNEQY
NA	TRBV9	TRBJ2-3	ASSVRGGGTDTQY
NA	TRBV20-1	TRBJ2-7	SARDRLGDPYEQY
NA	TRBV7-9	TRBJ2-5	ASSPKDRFGETQY
TRBD2	TRBV7-3	TRBJ2-3	ASSLFSGLADTQY
NA	TRBV28	TRBJ2-2	ASSLTSDGMDTGELF
NA	TRBV7-8	TRBJ1-1	ASSLSGGIRGRWEAF
NA	TRBV12-3/TRBV12-4	TRBJ2-5	ASSLSIETQY
NA	TRBV5-1	TRBJ2-2	ASSLEGLGPGELF
NA	TRBV7-9	TRBJ1-1	ASSLDFWAAIMNTEAF
NA	TRBV20-1	TRBJ1-6	SARRTGSPLH
TRBD1	TRBV2	TRBJ1-2	ASTITGQGADGYT
NA	TRBV6-2/TRBV6-3	TRBJ2-5	ASSYYGEETQY
TRBD1	TRBV20-1	TRBJ2-7	SARPPGQGYEQY
NA	TRBV3-1	TRBJ2-2	ATSLLVSGELF
NA	TRBV20-1	TRBJ1-6	SARRGGNSPLH
TRBD2	TRBV3-1	TRBJ2-5	ASSQVGREGPETQY
TRBD1	TRBV29-1	TRBJ2-1	SVDRQGASFYNEQF
TRBD1	TRBV20-1	TRBJ1-5	SAVQADRDNQPQH
TRBD1	TRBV7-8	TRBJ1-1	ASSSDRVRMNTEAF
TRBD1	TRBV7-2	TRBJ1-2	ASSWDRGDYGYT
NA	TRBV4-2	TRBJ2-5	ASSQGTRERQQETQY
NA	TRBV10-3	TRBJ1-5	ATVENSNQPQH
NA	TRBV28	TRBJ2-7	ASSLNGYRSEQY
NA	TRBV30	TRBJ1-4	ALGALDEKLF
TRBD2	TRBV12-3/TRBV12-4	TRBJ2-7	ASTLGLAGSYEQY
NA	TRBV20-1	TRBJ2-3	SARDPRKGGTDTQY
NA	TRBV20-1	TRBJ2-6	SARRGAGANVLT
NA	TRBV20-1	TRBJ1-5	SARDDGGRGDQPQH
NA	TRBV7-7	TRBJ1-4	ASSPAPSFNEKLF
NA	TRBV9	TRBJ1-3	ASSVSRGFGNTIY
NA	TRBV12-5	TRBJ2-1	ASGLSGNEQF